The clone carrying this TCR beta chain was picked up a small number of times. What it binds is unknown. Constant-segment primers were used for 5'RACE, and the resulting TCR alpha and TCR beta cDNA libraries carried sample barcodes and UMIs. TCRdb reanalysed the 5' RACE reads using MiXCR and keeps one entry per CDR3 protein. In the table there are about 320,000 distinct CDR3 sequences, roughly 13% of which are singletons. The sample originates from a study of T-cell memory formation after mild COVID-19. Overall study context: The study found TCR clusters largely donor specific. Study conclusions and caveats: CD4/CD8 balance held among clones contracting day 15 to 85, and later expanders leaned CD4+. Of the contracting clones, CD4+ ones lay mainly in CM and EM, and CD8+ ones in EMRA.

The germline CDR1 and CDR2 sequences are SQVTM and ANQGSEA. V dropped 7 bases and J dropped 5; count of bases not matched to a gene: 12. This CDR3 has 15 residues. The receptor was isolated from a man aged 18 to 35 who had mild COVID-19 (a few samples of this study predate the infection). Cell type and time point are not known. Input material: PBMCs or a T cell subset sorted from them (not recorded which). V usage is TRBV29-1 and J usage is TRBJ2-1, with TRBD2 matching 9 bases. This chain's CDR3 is CSAGRGGAYDNEQFF. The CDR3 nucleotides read TGCAGCGCGGGCCGCGGGGGGGCTTACGACAATGAGCAGTTCTTC.